The T cell receptor beta chain under discussion was sequenced for a study of CD8 T cells in Susac syndrome. General study findings and limits: The study conceded that relatively few individuals underwent its TCR sequencing and HLA analysis.

The T cells that were sequenced for TCR beta were CD8+ and CD4+ cells from blood. The TEMRA cells underwent FACS enrichment, while the CD8+ and CD4+ T cells underwent negative isolation. Details on this clonotype: The antigen is undetermined.

V was pared by 1 base and J by 2 bases, with 9 bases between. The CDR3 runs to 14 residues. Germline-derived CDR1 and CDR2 are MNHEY and SMNVEV (reference sequence). An amount of RNA that ranged from roughly 0.45 to 1 ug was reverse transcribed with random hexamers. TCR beta CDR3 was amplified by immunoSEQ multiplex PCR. This amplification extended across 54 Vbeta and 13 Jbeta segments. A single record per CDR3 protein comes from TCRdb applying MiXCR to the immunoSEQ multiplex PCR reads. Of 70,000 or so distinct CDR3 sequences listed, over 85% are singletons. This receptor was taken from a human donor with multiple sclerosis. The genes are TRBV27 and TRBJ2-7; D remains ambiguous. Sample: CD8+ T cells from PBMCs. This chain's CDR3 is CASSLFAGTYEQYF. The CDR3 DNA reads as TGTGCCAGCAGTTTATTTGCTGGAACCTACGAGCAGTACTTC.